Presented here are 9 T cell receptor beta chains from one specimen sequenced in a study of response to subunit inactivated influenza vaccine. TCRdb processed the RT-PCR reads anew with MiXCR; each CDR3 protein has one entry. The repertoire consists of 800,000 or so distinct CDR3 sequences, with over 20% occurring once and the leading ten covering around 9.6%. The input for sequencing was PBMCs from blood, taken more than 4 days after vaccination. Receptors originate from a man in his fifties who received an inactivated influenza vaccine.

The CDR3, as DNA: TGTGCCATCAGTGAAGCCCGCGGGGGTGATTACAATGAGCAGTTCTTC. Translating gives CAISEARGGDYNEQFF. The rearrangement joins TRBV10-3 to TRBJ2-1, with 7 bases aligning to TRBD2. The CDR3 consists of 16 residues. Trimming at V came to 3 bases and at J to 4 bases, leaving 9 bases not matched to a gene. The germline gives CDR1 ENHRY, CDR2 SYGVKD.

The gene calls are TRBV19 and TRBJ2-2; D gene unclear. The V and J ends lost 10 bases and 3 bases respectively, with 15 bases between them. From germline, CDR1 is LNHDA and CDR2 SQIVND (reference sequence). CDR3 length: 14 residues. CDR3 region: CATTKAGDTGELFF. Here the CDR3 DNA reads TGTGCCACAACAAAGGCTGGGGACACCGGGGAGCTGTTTTTT.

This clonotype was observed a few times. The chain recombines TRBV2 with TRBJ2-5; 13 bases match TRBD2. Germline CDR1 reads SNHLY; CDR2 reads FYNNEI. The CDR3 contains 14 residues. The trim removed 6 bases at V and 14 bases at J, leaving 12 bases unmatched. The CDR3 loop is CASSDRTSGRAIYF. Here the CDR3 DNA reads TGTGCCAGCAGCGATCGGACTAGCGGGAGAGCGATCTACTTC.

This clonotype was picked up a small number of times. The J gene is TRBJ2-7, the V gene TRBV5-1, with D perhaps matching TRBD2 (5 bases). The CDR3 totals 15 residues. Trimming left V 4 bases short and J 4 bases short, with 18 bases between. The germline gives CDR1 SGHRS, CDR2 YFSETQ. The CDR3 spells CASSVESGMRYEQYF. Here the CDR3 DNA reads TGCGCCAGCAGCGTGGAATCGGGGATGAGATACGAGCAGTACTTC.

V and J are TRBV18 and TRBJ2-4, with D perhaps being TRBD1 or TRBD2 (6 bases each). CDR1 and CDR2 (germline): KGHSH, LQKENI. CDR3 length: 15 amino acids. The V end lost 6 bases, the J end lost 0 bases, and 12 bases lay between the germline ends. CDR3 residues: CASSARGEAKNIQYF. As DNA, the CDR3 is TGTGCCAGCTCCGCGAGGGGGGAAGCCAAAAACATTCAGTACTTC.

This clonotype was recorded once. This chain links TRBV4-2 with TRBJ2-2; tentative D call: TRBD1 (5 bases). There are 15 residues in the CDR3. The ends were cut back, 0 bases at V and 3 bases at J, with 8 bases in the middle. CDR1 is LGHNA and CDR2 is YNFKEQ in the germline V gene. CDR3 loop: CASSQDIGDTGELFF. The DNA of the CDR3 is TGTGCCAGCAGCCAAGATATAGGGGACACCGGGGAGCTGTTTTTT.

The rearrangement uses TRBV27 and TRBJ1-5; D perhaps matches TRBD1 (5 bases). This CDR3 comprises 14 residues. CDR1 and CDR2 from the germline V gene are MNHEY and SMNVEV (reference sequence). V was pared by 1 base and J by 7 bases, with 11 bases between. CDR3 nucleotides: TGTGCCAGCAGTTTATTTGTAGGGGACCAGCCCCAGCATTTT. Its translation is CASSLFVGDQPQHF.

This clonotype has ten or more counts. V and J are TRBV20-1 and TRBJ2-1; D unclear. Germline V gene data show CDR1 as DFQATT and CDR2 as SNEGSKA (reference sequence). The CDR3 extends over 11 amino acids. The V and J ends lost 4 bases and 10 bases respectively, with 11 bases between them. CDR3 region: CSATDLWEQFF. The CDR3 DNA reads TGCAGTGCTACGGACCTGTGGGAGCAGTTCTTC.

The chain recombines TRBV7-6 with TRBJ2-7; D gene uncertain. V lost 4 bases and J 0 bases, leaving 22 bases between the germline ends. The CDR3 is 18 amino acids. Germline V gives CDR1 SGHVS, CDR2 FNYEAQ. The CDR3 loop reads CASSYPRAIGTPSYEQYF. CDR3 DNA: TGTGCCAGCAGCTACCCCCGAGCGATTGGCACTCCCTCCTACGAGCAGTACTTC.